Following are 9 T cell receptor beta chains from one sample sequenced in a study of human T cells and chemical hapten exposure. TCRdb reprocessed the RACE reads via MiXCR and lists one record per CDR3 protein. Of 180,000 or so distinct CDR3 sequences listed, under 35% are singletons. Time point specified: pre-sensitization, week 0. Treatment meaning: therapeutic diphenylcyclopropenone sensitization with weekly scalp DPC. The starting material was whole blood, obtained in connection with sensitization to the hapten diphenylcyclopropenone (DPC). The receptors originated from a woman aged 25 to 45 with alopecia areata. Some clones in this sample may be carry-over from other donors' samples.

V usage is TRBV19 and J usage is TRBJ2-2; TRBD2 might be the D (5 bases). CDR3 length: 14 amino acids. Germline values: CDR1 LNHDA, CDR2 SQIVND (reference sequence). Deletions cut 3 bases from V and 6 bases from J, with 11 bases between. CDR3 bases: TGTGCCAGTAGTATCGGGGAATGGGCCGGGGAGCTGTTTTTT. Translation: CASSIGEWAGELFF.

CDR3 bases: TGTGCCAGCAGGGCAGGGCATGGCAATCAGCCCCAGCATTTT. Amino acid sequence: CASRAGHGNQPQHF. The J gene is TRBJ1-5, the V gene TRBV28; tentative D call: TRBD1 (5 bases). V lost 6 bases to trimming and J lost 2 bases, with 11 bases between them. CDR1 MDHEN and CDR2 SYDVKM come from the germline V gene. CDR3 size: 14 residues.

This clonotype was detected a few times. J is TRBJ2-7 and V is TRBV7-2; 9 nucleotides line up with TRBD2. Germline V CDR1 and CDR2: SGHTA, FQGNSA. V lost 4 bases to trimming and J lost 5 bases; unmatched junction nucleotides: 18. CDR3 length: 18 residues. CDR3 amino acids: CASSSPLRRAGGRNEQYF. CDR3 bases: TGTGCCAGCAGCTCCCCCCTCCGGCGAGCGGGAGGTCGTAACGAGCAGTACTTC.

The chain has TRBV6-1 and TRBJ1-4, with D uncertain. Germline CDR1 MNHNS, CDR2 SASEGT. CDR3 length: 15 residues. Between the trimmed V and J ends, which lost 6 bases and 5 bases, there was a span of 16 bases. The CDR3 region has the DNA TGTGCCAGCAGCCTACAAGGTGGAAGGAATGAAAAACTGTTTTTT. It is translated as CASSLQGGRNEKLFF.

This clonotype showed up many times. J is TRBJ1-6 and V is TRBV10-3; 9 bases agree with TRBD1. The CDR3 consists of 17 residues. Germline trimming cut 2 bases from V and 12 bases from J; bases unmatched to any gene: 14. The germline gives CDR1 ENHRY, CDR2 SYGVKD. CDR3 region: CAISELPSGTGSRPLHF. The CDR3 DNA sequence: TGTGCCATCAGTGAGCTCCCTTCCGGGACAGGGAGCCGACCCCTCCACTTT.

The V and J genes are TRBV6-2 or TRBV6-3 and TRBJ1-3; no clear D. Trimming stripped 9 bases from V and 0 bases from J, with 12 bases between. CDR3 length: 14 amino acids. In germline, CDR1 is MNHEY, CDR2 SVGEGT. The CDR3 DNA sequence: TGTGCCAGTCGGGTCTCGAGCTCTGGAAACACCATATATTTT. It specifies CASRVSSSGNTIYF.

The CDR3, as DNA: TGCGCCTTAGAAGCAAACTATGGCTACACCTTC. As protein: CALEANYGYTF. V and J are TRBV5-1 and TRBJ1-2; D unclear. The V end was cut by 10 bases, the J end by 2 bases, with 9 bases between. This CDR3 contains 11 residues. The germline CDR1 and CDR2 sequences are SGHRS and YFSETQ. Supplemented by reference TRBV5-1 and TRBJ1-2, the full variable domain reads KAGVTQTPRYLIKTRGQQVTLSCSPISGHRSVSWYQQTPGQGLQFLFEYFSETQRNKGNFPGRFSGRQFSNSRSEMNVSTLELGDSALYLCALEANYGYTFGSGTRLTVV.

V and J are TRBV20-1 and TRBJ2-1, with D hard to call. Trimming took off 6 bases at V and 2 bases at J, with 17 bases between the two ends. There are 15 residues in the CDR3. Germline loops: CDR1 DFQATT, CDR2 SNEGSKA (reference sequence). CDR3 loop: CSAPEARSPYNEQFF. CDR3 in DNA: TGCAGTGCGCCCGAAGCTAGAAGCCCCTACAATGAGCAGTTCTTC.

This clonotype was counted a single time. The rearrangement uses TRBV21-1 and TRBJ1-4. TRBV21-1 is described as a pseudogene. There are 13 residues in the CDR3. The CDR3 reads CASSIETSEKLFF. DNA of the CDR3: TGTGCCAGCAGTATTGAGACATCAGAAAAACTGTTTTTT.